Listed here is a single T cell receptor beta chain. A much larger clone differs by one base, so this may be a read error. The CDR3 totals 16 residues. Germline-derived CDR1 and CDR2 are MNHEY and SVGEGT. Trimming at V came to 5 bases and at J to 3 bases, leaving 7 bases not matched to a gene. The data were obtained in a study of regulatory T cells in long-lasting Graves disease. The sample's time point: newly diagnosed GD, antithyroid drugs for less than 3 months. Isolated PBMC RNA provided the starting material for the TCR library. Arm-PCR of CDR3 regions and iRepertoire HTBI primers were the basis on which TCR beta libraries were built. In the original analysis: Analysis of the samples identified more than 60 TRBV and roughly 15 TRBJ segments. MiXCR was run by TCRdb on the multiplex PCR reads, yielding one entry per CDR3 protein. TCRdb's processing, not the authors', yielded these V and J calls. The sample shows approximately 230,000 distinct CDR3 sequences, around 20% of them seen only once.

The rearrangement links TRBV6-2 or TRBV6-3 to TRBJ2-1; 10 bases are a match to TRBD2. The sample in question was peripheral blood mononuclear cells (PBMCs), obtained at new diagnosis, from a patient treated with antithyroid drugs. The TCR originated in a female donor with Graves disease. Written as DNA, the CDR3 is TGTGCCAGCAGTGACGGAGCGGGAGGGAACTACAATGAGCAGTTCTTC. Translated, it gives CASSDGAGGNYNEQFF.